What follows is one T cell receptor beta chain and its context. Its cognate antigen is unknown. This entry belongs to a study of early T cells in non-severe SARS-CoV-2 infection. Study context: Unsorted whole-blood RNA was sequenced in bulk, leaving chains unpaired.

Overall study results and limits: VDJdb matching favored anti-spike CD8 responses, missing private and CD4 specificities.

This CDR3 has 13 residues. Per germline, CDR1 SGHRS and CDR2 YFSETQ. Trimming removed 0 bases at V and 8 bases at J, with 8 bases between. Individual cDNA molecules each received unique molecular identifiers attached to them. TCRdb re-analysed the 5' RACE reads in MiXCR, keeping a single row per CDR3 protein. The repertoire has roughly 64,000 distinct CDR3 sequences, under 15% of them found once; the top ten carry 3.5% to 5%. Specimen: whole blood. This rearrangement joins TRBV5-1 to TRBJ1-4; D gene uncertain. The origin of this receptor is an adult who was a healthcare worker with PCR-confirmed SARS-CoV-2 infection or an uninfected control (not recorded which). The chain's CDR3 is CASSLDRREKLFF. Here the CDR3 DNA reads TGCGCCAGCAGCTTGGACCGGCGGGAAAAACTGTTTTTT.